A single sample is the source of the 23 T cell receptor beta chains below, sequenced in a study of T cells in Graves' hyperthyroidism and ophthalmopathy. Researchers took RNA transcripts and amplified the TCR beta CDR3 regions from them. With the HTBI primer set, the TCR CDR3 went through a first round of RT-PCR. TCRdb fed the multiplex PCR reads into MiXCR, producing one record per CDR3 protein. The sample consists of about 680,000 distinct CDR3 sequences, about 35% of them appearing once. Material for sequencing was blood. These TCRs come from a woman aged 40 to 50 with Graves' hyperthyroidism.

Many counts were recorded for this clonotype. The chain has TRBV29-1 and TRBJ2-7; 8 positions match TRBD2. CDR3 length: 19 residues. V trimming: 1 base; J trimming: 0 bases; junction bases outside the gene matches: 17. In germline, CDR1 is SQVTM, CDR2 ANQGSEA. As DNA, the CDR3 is TGCAGCGTTGAAGCCCCGGTGGTAGCGGGATACGTAACCTCCTACGAGCAGTACTTC. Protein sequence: CSVEAPVVAGYVTSYEQYF.

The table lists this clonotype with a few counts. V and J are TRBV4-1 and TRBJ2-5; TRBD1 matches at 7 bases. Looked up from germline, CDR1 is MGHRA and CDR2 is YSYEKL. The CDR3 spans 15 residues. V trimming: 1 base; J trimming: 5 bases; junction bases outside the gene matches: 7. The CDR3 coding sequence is TGCGCCAGCAGCCAAGGGTACCGGGACAGTGAGACCCAGTACTTC. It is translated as CASSQGYRDSETQYF.

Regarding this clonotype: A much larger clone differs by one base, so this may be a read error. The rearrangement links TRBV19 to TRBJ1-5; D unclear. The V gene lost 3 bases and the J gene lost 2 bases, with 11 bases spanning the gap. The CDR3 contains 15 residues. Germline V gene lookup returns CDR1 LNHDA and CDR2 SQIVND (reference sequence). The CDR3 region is CASSIVLLGNQPQHF. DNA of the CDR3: TGTGCCAGTAGTATCGTCCTACTTGGCAATCAGCCCCAGCATTTT.

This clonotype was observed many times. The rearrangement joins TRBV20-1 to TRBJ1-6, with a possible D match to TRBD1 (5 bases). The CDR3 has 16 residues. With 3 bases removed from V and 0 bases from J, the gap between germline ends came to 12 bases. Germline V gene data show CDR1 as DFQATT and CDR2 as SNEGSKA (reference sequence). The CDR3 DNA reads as TGCAGTGCTAGGCCGGACACTAGCTCCTATAATTCACCCCTCCACTTT. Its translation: CSARPDTSSYNSPLHF.

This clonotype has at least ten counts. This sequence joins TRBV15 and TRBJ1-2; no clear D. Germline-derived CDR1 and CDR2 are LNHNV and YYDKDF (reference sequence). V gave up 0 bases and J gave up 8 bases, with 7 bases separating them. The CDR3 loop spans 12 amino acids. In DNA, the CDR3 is TGTGCCACCAGCAGAGATAAGGACGGCTACACCTTC. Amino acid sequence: CATSRDKDGYTF.

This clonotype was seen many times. CDR3 in DNA: TGTGCCAGCAGTGAAGGAGGGGCCGCCACTGAAGCTTTCTTT. As protein: CASSEGGAATEAFF. This chain links TRBV2 with TRBJ1-1, with a tentative D call TRBD1 (5 bases). The germline V gene has CDR1 SNHLY and CDR2 FYNNEI. The ends were cut back, 1 base at V and 4 bases at J, with 10 bases in the middle. This CDR3 is built from 14 residues.

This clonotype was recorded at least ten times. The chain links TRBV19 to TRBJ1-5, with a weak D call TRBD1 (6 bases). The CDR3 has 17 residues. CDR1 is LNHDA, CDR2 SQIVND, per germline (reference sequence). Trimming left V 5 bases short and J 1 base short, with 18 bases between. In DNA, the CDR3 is TGTGCCAGTAGTTCCCTCGTGACAGGCCTAAGCAATCAGCCCCAGCATTTT. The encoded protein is CASSSLVTGLSNQPQHF.

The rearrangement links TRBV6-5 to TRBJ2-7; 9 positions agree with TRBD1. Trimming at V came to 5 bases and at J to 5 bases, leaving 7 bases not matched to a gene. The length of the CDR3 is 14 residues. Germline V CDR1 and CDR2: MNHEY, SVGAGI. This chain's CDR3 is CASSRGQGSNEQYF. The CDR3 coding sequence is TGTGCCAGCAGTCGGGGACAGGGATCCAACGAGCAGTACTTC.

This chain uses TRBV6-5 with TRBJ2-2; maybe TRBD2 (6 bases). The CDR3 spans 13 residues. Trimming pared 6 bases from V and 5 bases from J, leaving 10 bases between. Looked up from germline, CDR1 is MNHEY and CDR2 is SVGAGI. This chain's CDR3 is CASSRTITGELFF. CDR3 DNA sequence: TGTGCCAGCAGCCGGACTATTACCGGGGAGCTGTTTTTT.

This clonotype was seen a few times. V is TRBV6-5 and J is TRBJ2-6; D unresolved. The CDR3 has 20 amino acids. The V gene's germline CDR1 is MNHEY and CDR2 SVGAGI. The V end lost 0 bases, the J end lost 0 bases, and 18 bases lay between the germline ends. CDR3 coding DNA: TGTGCCAGCAGTTACTCGTATCCCCTTCGGCAGATCTCTGGGGCCAACGTCCTGACTTTC. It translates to CASSYSYPLRQISGANVLTF.

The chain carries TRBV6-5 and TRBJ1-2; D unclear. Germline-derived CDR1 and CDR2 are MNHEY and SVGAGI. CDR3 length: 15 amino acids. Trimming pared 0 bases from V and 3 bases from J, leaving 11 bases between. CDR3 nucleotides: TGTGCCAGCAGTTACTCTTTAGACACCTACTATGGCTACACCTTC. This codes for CASSYSLDTYYGYTF.

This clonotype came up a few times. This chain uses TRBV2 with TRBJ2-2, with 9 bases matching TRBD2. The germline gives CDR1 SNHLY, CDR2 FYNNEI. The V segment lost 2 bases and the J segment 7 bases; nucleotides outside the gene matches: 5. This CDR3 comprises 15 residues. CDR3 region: CASSERLAGRGELFF. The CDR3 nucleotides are TGTGCCAGCAGTGAAAGGCTAGCGGGGCGCGGGGAGCTGTTTTTT.

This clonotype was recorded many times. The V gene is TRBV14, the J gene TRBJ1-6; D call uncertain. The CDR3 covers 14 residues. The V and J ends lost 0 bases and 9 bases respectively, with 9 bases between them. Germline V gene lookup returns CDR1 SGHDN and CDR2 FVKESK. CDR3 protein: CASSQDLYGSPLHF. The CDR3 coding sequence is TGTGCCAGCAGCCAAGATCTTTATGGTTCACCCCTCCACTTT. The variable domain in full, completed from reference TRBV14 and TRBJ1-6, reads EAGVTQFPSHSVIEKGQTVTLRCDPISGHDNLYWYRRVMGKEIKFLLHFVKESKQDESGMPNNRFLAERTGGTYSTLKVQPAELEDSGVYFCASSQDLYGSPLHFGNGTRLTVT.

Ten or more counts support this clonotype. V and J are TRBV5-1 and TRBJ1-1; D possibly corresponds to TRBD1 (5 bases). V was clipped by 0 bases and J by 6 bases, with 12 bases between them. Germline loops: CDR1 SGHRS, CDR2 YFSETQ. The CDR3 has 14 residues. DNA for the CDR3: TGCGCCAGCAGCTTGGCGGGGGGGTACGCTGAAGCTTTCTTT. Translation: CASSLAGGYAEAFF.

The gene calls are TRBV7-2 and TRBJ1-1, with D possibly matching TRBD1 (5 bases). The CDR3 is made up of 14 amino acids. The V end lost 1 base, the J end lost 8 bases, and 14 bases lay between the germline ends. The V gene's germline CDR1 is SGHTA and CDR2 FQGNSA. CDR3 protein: CASSLDGEGLEAFF. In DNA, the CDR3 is TGTGCCAGCAGCTTAGATGGGGAGGGGCTGGAAGCTTTCTTT.

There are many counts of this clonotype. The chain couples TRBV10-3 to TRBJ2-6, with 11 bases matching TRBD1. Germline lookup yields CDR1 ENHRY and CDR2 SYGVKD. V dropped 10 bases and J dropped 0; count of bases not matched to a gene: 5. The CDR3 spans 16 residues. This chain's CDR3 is CATGTGGNSGANVLTF. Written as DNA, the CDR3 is TGTGCCACCGGGACAGGGGGAAACTCTGGGGCCAACGTCCTGACTTTC.

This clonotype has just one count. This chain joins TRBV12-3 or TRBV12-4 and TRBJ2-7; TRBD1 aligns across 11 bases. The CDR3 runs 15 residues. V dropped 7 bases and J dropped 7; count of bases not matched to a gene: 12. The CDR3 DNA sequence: TGTGCCAGCAATGACGGACAGGGGGCGCATCAAGAGCAGTACTTC. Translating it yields CASNDGQGAHQEQYF.

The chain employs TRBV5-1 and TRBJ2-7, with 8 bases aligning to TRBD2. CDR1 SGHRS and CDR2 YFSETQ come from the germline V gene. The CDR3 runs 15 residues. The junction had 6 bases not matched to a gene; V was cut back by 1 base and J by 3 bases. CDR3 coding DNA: TGCGCCAGCAGCTTGATCGCGGGAGGTGGCTACGAGCAGTACTTC. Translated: CASSLIAGGGYEQYF. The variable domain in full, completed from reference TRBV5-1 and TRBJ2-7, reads KAGVTQTPRYLIKTRGQQVTLSCSPISGHRSVSWYQQTPGQGLQFLFEYFSETQRNKGNFPGRFSGRQFSNSRSEMNVSTLELGDSALYLCASSLIAGGGYEQYFGPGTRLTVT.

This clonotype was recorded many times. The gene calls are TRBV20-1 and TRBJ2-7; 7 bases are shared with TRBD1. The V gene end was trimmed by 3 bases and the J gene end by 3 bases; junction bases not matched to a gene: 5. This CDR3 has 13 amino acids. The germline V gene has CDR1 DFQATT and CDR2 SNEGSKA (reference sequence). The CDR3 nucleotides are TGCAGTGCTAGCCCAACAGGGGACTACGAGCAGTACTTC. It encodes CSASPTGDYEQYF.

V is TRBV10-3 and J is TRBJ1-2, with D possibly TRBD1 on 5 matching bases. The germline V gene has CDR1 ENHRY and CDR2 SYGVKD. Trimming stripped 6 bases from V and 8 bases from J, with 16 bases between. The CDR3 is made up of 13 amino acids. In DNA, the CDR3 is TGTGCCATCAGCCCAGGGCGGGCGGGAGGCTACACCTTC. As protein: CAISPGRAGGYTF.

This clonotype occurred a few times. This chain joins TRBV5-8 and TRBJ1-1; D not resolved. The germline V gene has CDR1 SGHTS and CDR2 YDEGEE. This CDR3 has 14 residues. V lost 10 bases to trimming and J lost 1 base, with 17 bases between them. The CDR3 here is CASDLGAPNTEAFF. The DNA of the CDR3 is TGTGCCTCTGACCTCGGAGCCCCGAACACTGAAGCTTTCTTT.

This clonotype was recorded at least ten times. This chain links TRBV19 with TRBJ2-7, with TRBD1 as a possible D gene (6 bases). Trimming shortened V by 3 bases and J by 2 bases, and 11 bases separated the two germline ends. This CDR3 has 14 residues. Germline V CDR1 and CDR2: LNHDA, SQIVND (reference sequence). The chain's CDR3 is CASSMVGGAYEQYF. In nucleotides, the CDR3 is TGTGCCAGTAGTATGGTAGGGGGAGCCTACGAGCAGTACTTC.

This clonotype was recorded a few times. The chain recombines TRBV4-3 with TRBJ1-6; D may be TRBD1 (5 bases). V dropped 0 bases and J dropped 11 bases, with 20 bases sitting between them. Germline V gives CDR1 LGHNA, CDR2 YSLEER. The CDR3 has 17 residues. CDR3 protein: CASSQDMLGGTRPPLHF. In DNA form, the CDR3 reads TGCGCCAGCAGCCAAGATATGTTGGGAGGGACGCGGCCACCCCTCCACTTT.